This T cell receptor beta chain originates from a study of cytomegalovirus exposure and HLA in healthy donors. 60 Vbeta and 13 Jbeta primers were used in PCR. The repertoire was sequenced with immunoSEQ multiplex PCR; TCRdb's copy has only in-frame clones and lacks some. The repertoire holds about 65,000 clones, approximately 80% seen once, with 2.5% to 3.5% in the top ten. Trimming took 0 bases from V and 5 from J; bases not matched to a gene: 4. The CDR3 extends over 15 amino acids. The V gene's germline CDR1 is WNHNN and CDR2 SYGVQD (reference sequence). A word on this clone: Its specificity is unknown.

Study findings and constraints: The authors later found TCR association rates varying by HLA locus, with DRB1 most and HLA-C fewest.

The source of this sequence is a girl between 5 and 17 years old in good health and CMV-seropositive. The chain has TRBV10-1 and TRBJ2-1; 7 bases agree with TRBD2. The sample consisted of PBMCs. The CDR3 protein is CASSESVGGNNEQFF. For the CDR3, the DNA is TGCGCCAGCAGTGAGTCGGTGGGAGGGAACAATGAGCAGTTCTTC.